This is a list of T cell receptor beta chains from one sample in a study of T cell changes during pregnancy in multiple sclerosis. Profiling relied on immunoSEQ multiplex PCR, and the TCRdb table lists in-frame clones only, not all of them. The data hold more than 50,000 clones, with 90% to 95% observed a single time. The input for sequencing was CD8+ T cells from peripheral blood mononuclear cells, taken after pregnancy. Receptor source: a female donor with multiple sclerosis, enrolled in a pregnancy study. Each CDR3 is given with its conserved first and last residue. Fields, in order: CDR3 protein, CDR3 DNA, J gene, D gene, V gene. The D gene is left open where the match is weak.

CASSSGGETQYF	TGTGCCAGCAGCTCGGGGGGCGAGACCCAGTACTTC	TRBJ2-5	NA	TRBV7-9
CASSQESGRNEKLFF	TGCGCCAGCAGCCAAGAGTCGGGGAGGAATGAAAAACTGTTTTTT	TRBJ1-4	NA	TRBV4-1
CSVVWVAGSYEQYF	TGCAGCGTTGTTTGGGTAGCGGGATCCTACGAGCAGTACTTC	TRBJ2-7	TRBD2	TRBV29-1
CASSDRGANTEAFF	TGTGCCAGCAGTGATCGGGGTGCGAACACTGAAGCTTTCTTT	TRBJ1-1	NA	TRBV2
CASSQASGALLGNEQFF	TGCGCCAGCAGCCAGGCTTCAGGGGCCCTCCTGGGAAATGAGCAGTTCTTC	TRBJ2-1	NA	TRBV4-3
CASSEVRGNNQPQHF	TGTGCCAGCAGTGAGGTCAGGGGTAACAATCAGCCCCAGCATTTT	TRBJ1-5	NA	TRBV6-1
CASSQDSSNQPQHF	TGTGCCAGCAGCCAAGACAGCAGCAATCAGCCCCAGCATTTT	TRBJ1-5	NA	TRBV7-9
CASSVSGLGSYEQYF	TGTGCCAGCAGCGTTTCAGGACTCGGCTCCTACGAGCAGTACTTC	TRBJ2-7	NA	TRBV6-6
CASSEGLATYEQYF	TGTGCCAGCAGCGAGGGACTAGCGACCTACGAGCAGTACTTC	TRBJ2-7	TRBD2	TRBV9
CASSTILGLAGGSYEQYF	TGTGCCAGCAGTACTATACTGGGACTAGCGGGAGGCTCCTACGAGCAGTACTTC	TRBJ2-7	TRBD2	TRBV27
CASSLAGVGPDTQYF	TGTGCCAGCAGCTTAGCAGGTGTTGGGCCAGATACGCAGTATTTT	TRBJ2-3	NA	TRBV11-3
CASSLMGGGYNEQFF	TGTGCCAGCAGCTTAATGGGCGGGGGCTACAATGAGCAGTTCTTC	TRBJ2-1	TRBD2	TRBV7-9
CASSPGTGSPNEQFF	TGTGCCAGTAGTCCCGGGACAGGGTCCCCAAATGAGCAGTTCTTC	TRBJ2-1	TRBD1	TRBV19
CASSSGQLNTEAFF	TGTGCCAGCAGTTCCGGACAGCTTAACACTGAAGCTTTCTTT	TRBJ1-1	NA	TRBV6-5
CASSSTGATNEKLFF	TGTGCCAGCAGTTCTACAGGTGCAACTAATGAAAAACTGTTTTTT	TRBJ1-4	NA	TRBV27
CASIATGANTEAFF	TGTGCCAGCATCGCGACAGGGGCGAACACTGAAGCTTTCTTT	TRBJ1-1	TRBD1	TRBV7-9
CASSRGKRGLVYEQYF	TGTGCCAGCAGCAGGGGGAAGCGGGGGCTCGTATACGAGCAGTACTTC	TRBJ2-7	NA	TRBV21-1
CASSASGSTDTQYF	TGTGCCAGCAGTGCTAGCGGGAGCACAGATACGCAGTATTTT	TRBJ2-3	TRBD2	TRBV6-4
CASSTIAGVGNEQFF	TGTGCCAGTAGTACCATAGCGGGAGTGGGTAATGAGCAGTTCTTC	TRBJ2-1	TRBD2	TRBV19
CASGASLGSSYEQYF	TGTGCCAGCGGTGCTTCACTAGGGAGCTCCTACGAGCAGTACTTC	TRBJ2-7	NA	TRBV19
CASSYGQASDQETQYF	TGTGCCAGCAGTTACGGCCAGGCTAGCGACCAAGAGACCCAGTACTTC	TRBJ2-5	NA	TRBV6-5
CASSPGTGNADTQYF	TGTGCCAGCAGCCCCGGGACAGGGAACGCAGATACGCAGTATTTT	TRBJ2-3	TRBD1	TRBV27
CASSGDRGNSEQYF	TGTGCCAGCAGTGGGGACAGGGGGAATAGCGAGCAGTACTTC	TRBJ2-7	TRBD1	TRBV27
CASGQGGNQPQHF	TGTGCCAGCGGACAGGGCGGCAATCAGCCCCAGCATTTT	TRBJ1-5	TRBD1	TRBV19